These 14 T cell receptor beta chains were sequenced from one sample in a study of OX40 agonist ivuxolimab in advanced cancers. Measured with immunoSEQ multiplex PCR; TCRdb has only the in-frame clones, and not every one. The profile shows 10,000 to 15,000 clones, roughly 80% of them singletons. Sample: CD4+ or CD8+ T cells sorted from blood, taken in a trial of the OX40 agonist ivuxolimab. The receptors come from an adult with an advanced solid tumor such as melanoma, head and neck, liver or kidney cancer.

The chain employs TRBV25-1 and TRBJ2-7, with 8 bases that match TRBD2. This CDR3 comprises 15 residues. J lost 2 bases, V lost 3 bases, and 6 bases had no gene match. The V gene's germline CDR1 is MGHDK and CDR2 SYGVNS. In DNA, the CDR3 is TGTGCCAGCAGTGACCCCAGCGGGGGACCCTACGAGCAGTACTTC. Protein: CASSDPSGGPYEQYF.

This sequence joins TRBV4-1 and TRBJ2-7, with a possible D match to TRBD2 (5 bases). The CDR3 is 15 residues long. Trimming stripped 2 bases from V and 6 bases from J, with 17 bases between. The germline gives CDR1 MGHRA, CDR2 YSYEKL. The CDR3 DNA sequence: TGCGCCAGCAGCCAACCTTCCCGCGACGGGGTCGAGCAGTACTTC. Translating gives CASSQPSRDGVEQYF.

This clone was seen once. The V and J genes are TRBV5-1 and TRBJ2-3; D is undetermined. This CDR3 region has 11 residues. Germline CDR1 and CDR2: SGHRS and YFSETQ. Trimming removed 3 bases at V and 4 bases at J, with 3 bases between. The CDR3 nucleotides are TGCGCCAGCAGCTGGGCAGATACGCAGTATTTT. Residues: CASSWADTQYF.

This clone has just one count. The chain carries TRBV10-3 and TRBJ2-5; TRBD1 is a possible D gene (6 bases). This CDR3 comprises 19 residues. Between the trimmed V and J ends, which lost 3 bases and 5 bases, there was a span of 28 bases. The germline gives CDR1 ENHRY, CDR2 SYGVKD. CDR3 sequence: CAISDPAKEPVRGRETQYF. The CDR3 DNA sequence: TGTGCCATCAGTGACCCCGCCAAGGAACCAGTCAGGGGTCGGGAGACCCAGTACTTC.

CDR3 in amino acids: CASSETGVTDTQYF. CDR3 coding DNA: TGTGCCAGCAGTGAGACGGGAGTAACAGATACGCAGTATTTT. The chain employs TRBV6-4 and TRBJ2-3; possible D gene TRBD2, 6 bases. The CDR3 consists of 14 residues. Germline values: CDR1 MRHNA, CDR2 SNTAGT. V was shortened by 3 bases and J by 3 bases, with 10 bases between the two germline ends.

The V gene is TRBV27, the J gene TRBJ1-5; D is undetermined. Trimming removed 5 bases at V and 3 bases at J, with 14 bases between. CDR1 is MNHEY and CDR2 is SMNVEV in the germline V gene (reference sequence). CDR3 length: 15 residues. DNA for the CDR3: TGTGCCAGCAGTACATACGTAGAATACAATCAGCCCCAGCATTTT. Its protein is CASSTYVEYNQPQHF.

The chain employs TRBV7-9 and TRBJ2-1; no clear D gene. Germline loops: CDR1 SEHNR, CDR2 FQNEAQ (reference sequence). The CDR3 loop spans 12 amino acids. The V and J ends lost 5 bases and 9 bases respectively, with 11 bases between them. CDR3 sequence (DNA): TGTGCCAGCAGCCCGGCCCCCTTTGAGCAGTTCTTC. It encodes CASSPAPFEQFF.

This rearrangement joins TRBV19 to TRBJ2-1; D tentatively reads TRBD1 or TRBD2 (5 bases each). V was clipped by 4 bases and J by 0 bases, with 10 bases between them. The CDR3 covers 15 residues. Per the germline V gene, CDR1 is LNHDA and CDR2 is SQIVND (reference sequence). The CDR3 nucleotides are TGTGCCAGTAGTACAGAGGGGAGCTCCTACAATGAGCAGTTCTTC. The encoded protein is CASSTEGSSYNEQFF.

The rearrangement links TRBV10-1 to TRBJ1-4, with D perhaps matching TRBD1 (5 bases). Germline CDR1 reads WNHNN; CDR2 reads SYGVQD (reference sequence). V dropped 0 bases and J dropped 5 bases, with 13 bases sitting between them. The CDR3 totals 16 residues. The CDR3 DNA reads TGCGCCAGCAGTGAGTCGGGGGGAGGTTTAAATGAAAAACTGTTTTTT. It translates to CASSESGGGLNEKLFF.

The rearrangement joins TRBV6-1 to TRBJ2-2; D is possibly TRBD2 (5 bases). The CDR3 length is 14 residues. Germline V gives CDR1 MNHNS, CDR2 SASEGT. The ends were cut back, 5 bases at V and 3 bases at J, with 10 bases in the middle. The CDR3 sequence: CASSPGLYTGELFF. CDR3 nucleotide sequence: TGTGCCAGCAGTCCCGGACTTTACACCGGGGAGCTGTTTTTT.

This chain links TRBV19 with TRBJ1-4; unclear D gene. The length of the CDR3 is 13 residues. Germline CDR1 LNHDA, CDR2 SQIVND (reference sequence). V was pared by 3 bases and J by 7 bases, with 9 bases between. The CDR3 region is CASSIYQGEKLFF. The CDR3 DNA is TGTGCCAGTAGTATCTATCAAGGTGAAAAACTGTTTTTT. The full variable domain, rest sourced from reference TRBV19 and TRBJ1-4, is DGGITQSPKYLFRKEGQNVTLSCEQNLNHDAMYWYRQDPGQGLRLIYYSQIVNDFQKGDIAEGYSVSREKKESFPLTVTSAQKNPTAFYLCASSIYQGEKLFFGSGTQLSVL.

The V call is TRBV7-9, the J call TRBJ1-1, with 9 bases aligning to TRBD1. V lost 1 base to trimming and J lost 3 bases; unmatched junction nucleotides: 3. The germline CDR1 and CDR2 sequences are SEHNR and FQNEAQ (reference sequence). The CDR3 loop spans 15 amino acids. The CDR3 is CASSLGDRVHTEAFF. The CDR3 region has the DNA TGTGCCAGCAGCTTAGGGGACAGGGTTCACACTGAAGCTTTCTTT.

This clone is medium-sized in the sample. V usage is TRBV4-1 and J usage is TRBJ1-4; 7 bases align to TRBD1. Germline-derived CDR1 and CDR2 are MGHRA and YSYEKL. After removal of 0 bases from V and 7 bases from J, the junction contained 5 bases not matched to a gene. This CDR3 contains 15 residues. CDR3 residues: CASSQERGRGEKLFF. The CDR3 nucleotides are TGCGCCAGCAGCCAAGAGAGGGGGCGAGGTGAAAAACTGTTTTTT.

The V gene is TRBV29-1, the J gene TRBJ2-7, with a possible D match to TRBD2 (6 bases). Germline loops: CDR1 SQVTM, CDR2 ANQGSEA. There are 16 residues in the CDR3. V was trimmed by 0 bases and J by 3 bases, leaving 18 bases between them. The CDR3 is CSVEDGGPSEGYEQYF. CDR3 DNA sequence: TGCAGCGTTGAAGACGGCGGACCTTCGGAGGGCTACGAGCAGTACTTC.